This T cell receptor (beta chain) came from a study of blood T cell repertoires in COVID-19. Study overall: Samples came from the United States, Italy and Spain, spanning acute and convalescent COVID-19. In each case, the material was cDNA or gDNA derived from T cells, B-cell-depleted T cells, or PBMCs.

Assay: immunoSEQ multiplex PCR; the TCRdb copy retains only in-frame clones and omits some. This table has around 230,000 clones, 82% appearing once. The source of this sequence is a woman aged 55-75 years with active or convalescent COVID-19. The sample was peripheral blood.

This chain's CDR3 is CASGFLWTGFGYTF. In DNA, the CDR3 is TGTGCTAGTGGTTTCCTTTGGACAGGGTTCGGCTACACCTTC. V is TRBV12-5 and J is TRBJ1-2, with 8 bases identical to TRBD1. The CDR3 runs 14 residues. With 3 bases clipped from V and 8 bases from J, the junction kept 8 bases outside the gene matches. Germline values: CDR1 LGHNT, CDR2 FRNRAP.